This T cell receptor beta chain came from a study of regulatory T cells in long-lasting Graves disease. In the study overall: Persistent cases took antithyroid drugs over 5 years and stayed TSH receptor antibody positive.

This clonotype was seen once. To make TCR beta libraries, researchers used iRepertoire HTBI primers and Arm-PCR of CDR3 regions. One entry per CDR3 protein results from TCRdb running MiXCR on the multiplex PCR reads. This table has 600,000 to 850,000 distinct CDR3 sequences, about 32% appearing once. The time point is: persistent/refractory GD, antithyroid drugs over 5 years with positive TRAb. The TCR library was made from RNA extracted from PBMCs. Per American Thyroid Association guidelines, Graves' disease was diagnosed. The sequenced sample was peripheral blood mononuclear cells (PBMCs), obtained when the disease was refractory, from a patient treated with antithyroid drugs. The source of this sequence is a female donor with Graves disease.

CDR3 in DNA: TGCGCCAGCAGCTGGGGCAGGCCTATGAACACTGAAGCTTTCTTT. Translation gives CASSWGRPMNTEAFF. J is TRBJ1-1 and V is TRBV5-1, with a possible D match to TRBD1 (5 bases). The CDR3 is 15 amino acids. Germline assignment: CDR1 SGHRS and CDR2 YFSETQ. Trimming cost V 3 bases and J 0 bases, with 12 bases left between them.